The 15 T cell receptor beta chains below were found in one sample sequenced in a study of Graves' ophthalmopathy and Graves' hyperthyroidism. RNA transcripts provided the template for amplifying TCR beta CDR3 regions. The library came from an HTBI-primed first-round RT-PCR and a second-round multiplex PCR. TCRdb analysed the multiplex PCR reads with MiXCR anew, one entry per CDR3 protein. The table has 500,000 to 700,000 distinct CDR3 sequences, 22% seen once. The sequenced sample was peripheral blood. The receptor source for this set is a young woman with stable Graves' hyperthyroidism. Some clones in this sample may be carry-over from other donors' samples.

This rearrangement joins TRBV4-1 to TRBJ1-1; 7 bases match TRBD1. Germline CDR1 reads MGHRA; CDR2 reads YSYEKL. Losses at the gene ends were 1 base for V and 1 base for J; bases not matched to a gene: 6. The CDR3 length is 16 residues. CDR3 sequence (DNA): TGCGCCAGCAGCCAAGGGGGGGACAGAAGGAACACTGAAGCTTTCTTT. This translates into CASSQGGDRRNTEAFF.

This clonotype has at least ten counts. This rearrangement joins TRBV29-1 to TRBJ2-7; D might be TRBD1 (7 bases). Per germline, CDR1 SQVTM and CDR2 ANQGSEA. The V end was cut by 7 bases, the J end by 3 bases, with 13 bases between. This CDR3 has 12 residues. The CDR3 coding sequence is TGCAGCGGGGGGGACAGCCGCTACGAGCAGTACTTC. This sequence encodes CSGGDSRYEQYF.

The chain's CDR3 is CAGQGENTGELFF. The CDR3 DNA reads TGTGCCGGTCAGGGAGAGAACACCGGGGAGCTGTTTTTT. The genes are TRBV30 and TRBJ2-2, with D perhaps TRBD1 or TRBD2 (5 bases each). The germline V and J ends were trimmed by 8 bases and 1 base, with 11 bases remaining between them. Germline V CDR1 and CDR2: GTSNPN, SVGIG (reference sequence). The CDR3 contains 13 residues. The full variable domain, rest sourced from reference TRBV30 and TRBJ2-2, is SQTIHQWPATLVQPVGSPLSLECTVEGTSNPNLYWYRQAAGRGLQLLFYSVGIGQISSEVPQNLSASRPQDRQFILSSKKLLLSDSGFYLCAGQGENTGELFFGEGSRLTVL.

This clonotype occurred once. The CDR3, as DNA: TGTGCCAGCAGATCTGGGAAGGCTGGAAACACCATATATTTT. Encoded protein: CASRSGKAGNTIYF. The V call is TRBV5-4, the J call TRBJ1-3, with D unresolved. CDR1 is SGHNT and CDR2 is YYREEE in the germline V gene (reference sequence). This CDR3 is built from 14 residues. Deletions cut 5 bases from V and 2 bases from J, with 11 bases between.

The rearrangement links TRBV12-3 or TRBV12-4 to TRBJ2-2; weak D call: TRBD1 (7 bases). Deletions cut 2 bases from V and 5 bases from J, with 15 bases between. This CDR3 is built from 16 residues. The CDR3 nucleotides are TGTGCCAGCAGTTTAAACCCCAGGGGGAGGACCGGGGAGCTGTTTTTT. Residues: CASSLNPRGRTGELFF.

This clonotype was seen only a few times. The V call is TRBV7-8, the J call TRBJ1-1; maybe TRBD1 (5 bases). Trimming left V 5 bases short and J 4 bases short, with 17 bases between. The CDR3 loop spans 15 amino acids. CDR1 is SGHVS, CDR2 FQNEAQ, per germline. CDR3 coding DNA: TGTGCCAGCAGCCCAGGCCAGGGCTCGGGCACTGAAGCTTTCTTT. As protein: CASSPGQGSGTEAFF.

This clonotype was found many times. The rearrangement joins TRBV2 to TRBJ1-6; unclear D gene. Between the trimmed V and J ends, which lost 4 bases and 0 bases, there was a span of 10 bases. The CDR3 length is 16 residues. The germline CDR1 and CDR2 sequences are SNHLY and FYNNEI. In DNA form, the CDR3 reads TGTGCCAGCAGTGCCGTGGCCCCCTCCTATAATTCACCCCTCCACTTT. This codes for CASSAVAPSYNSPLHF.

A few counts support this clonotype. This chain links TRBV18 with TRBJ2-5; D remains unclear. With 3 bases removed from V and 9 bases from J, the gap between germline ends came to 20 bases. CDR3 length equals 15 residues. The germline V gene has CDR1 KGHSH and CDR2 LQKENI. This chain's CDR3 is CASSPFRDTGSPQYF. The CDR3 DNA reads TGTGCCAGCTCACCGTTCCGAGATACGGGCTCGCCCCAGTACTTC.

This clonotype has at least ten counts. The chain couples TRBV15 to TRBJ1-2; D is perhaps TRBD1 (5 bases). The CDR3 runs to 14 residues. Trimming stripped 2 bases from V and 7 bases from J, with 14 bases between. Germline assignment: CDR1 LNHNV and CDR2 YYDKDF (reference sequence). The CDR3, as DNA: TGTGCCACCAGCAGACGTTTCAGGGAAAGTGGCTACACCTTC. It encodes CATSRRFRESGYTF. The whole variable domain, filled in from reference TRBV15 and TRBJ1-2, reads DAMVIQNPRYQVTQFGKPVTLSCSQTLNHNVMYWYQQKSSQAPKLLFHYYDKDFNNEADTPDNFQSRRPNTSFCFLDIRSPGLGDTAMYLCATSRRFRESGYTFGSGTRLTVV.

This clonotype was counted only a few times. This rearrangement joins TRBV30 to TRBJ2-5; D not resolved. The CDR3 consists of 13 residues. Germline loops: CDR1 GTSNPN, CDR2 SVGIG (reference sequence). Trimming took off 3 bases at V and 1 base at J, with 9 bases between the two ends. The CDR3 loop is CAWRNLAQETQYF. In nucleotides, the CDR3 is TGTGCCTGGAGAAATCTGGCCCAAGAGACCCAGTACTTC.

The rearrangement joins TRBV11-1 to TRBJ2-2, with D perhaps given as TRBD1 or TRBD2 (5 bases each). Between the trimmed V and J ends, which lost 2 bases and 6 bases, there was a span of 25 bases. This CDR3 spans 19 amino acids. Germline CDR1 and CDR2: SGHAT and FQDESV (reference sequence). The CDR3 region is CASSLRGPTGWGRAGELFF. Here the CDR3 DNA reads TGTGCCAGCAGCTTAAGAGGGCCCACAGGCTGGGGACGGGCCGGGGAGCTGTTTTTT.

This clonotype was found many times. Mismatch with germline at one junction end may stem from a read error. This rearrangement joins TRBV2 to TRBJ1-1; D gene uncertain. This CDR3 region has 15 residues. Germline CDR1 SNHLY, CDR2 FYNNEI. The CDR3: CANSWLGGWRAEAFF. Written as DNA, the CDR3 is TGTGCCAACAGTTGGCTAGGAGGGTGGAGGGCTGAAGCTTTCTTT.

The rearrangement joins TRBV2 to TRBJ2-7; 8 bases line up with TRBD1. Germline values: CDR1 SNHLY, CDR2 FYNNEI. This CDR3 has 12 residues. With V trimmed by 7 bases and J by 7 bases, 6 bases remained unmatched. This CDR3 reads CASKDRVWEQYF. The CDR3 nucleotides read TGTGCCAGCAAGGACAGGGTATGGGAGCAGTACTTC.

The chain uses TRBV13 and TRBJ1-2; a possible D gene is TRBD1 (6 bases). The CDR3 extends over 16 amino acids. CDR1 and CDR2 from the germline V gene are PRHDT and FYEKMQ (reference sequence). V gave up 5 bases and J gave up 3 bases, with 19 bases separating them. The CDR3 DNA follows: TGTGCCAGCAGCAGGGGGGCAGGCCCGTTTGACTATGGCTACACCTTC. Its translation is CASSRGAGPFDYGYTF.

In its sample, this clonotype was seen many times. This chain uses TRBV4-1 with TRBJ2-5; D might be TRBD1 (7 bases). The CDR3 spans 16 residues. Germline V gene sequence: CDR1 MGHRA, CDR2 YSYEKL. Trimming took off 3 bases at V and 2 bases at J, with 16 bases between the two ends. The CDR3 DNA is TGCGCCAGCAGCCAGCCCAGGAGGGGGCGGCAAGAGACCCAGTACTTC. It encodes CASSQPRRGRQETQYF.